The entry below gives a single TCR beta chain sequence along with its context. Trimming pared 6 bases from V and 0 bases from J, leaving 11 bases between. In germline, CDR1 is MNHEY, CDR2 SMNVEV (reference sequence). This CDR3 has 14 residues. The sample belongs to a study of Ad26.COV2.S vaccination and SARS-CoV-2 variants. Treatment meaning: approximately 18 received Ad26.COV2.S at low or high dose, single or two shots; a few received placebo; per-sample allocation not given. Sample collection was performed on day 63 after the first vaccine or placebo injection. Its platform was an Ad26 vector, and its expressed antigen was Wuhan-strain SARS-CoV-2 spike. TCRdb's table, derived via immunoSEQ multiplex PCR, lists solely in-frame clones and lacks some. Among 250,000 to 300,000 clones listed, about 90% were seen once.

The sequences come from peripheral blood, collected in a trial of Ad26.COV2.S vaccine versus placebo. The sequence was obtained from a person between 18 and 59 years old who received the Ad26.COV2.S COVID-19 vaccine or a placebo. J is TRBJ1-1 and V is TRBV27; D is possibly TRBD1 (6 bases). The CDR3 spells CASRQGLMNTEAFF. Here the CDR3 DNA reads TGTGCCAGCAGACAGGGATTAATGAACACTGAAGCTTTCTTT.